The T cell receptor beta chain under discussion was sequenced for a study of molecular identifiers for immune sequencing clone quantification. J lost 5 bases, V lost 0 bases, and 6 bases had no gene match. The CDR3 length is 17 residues. Germline CDR1 LGHNA, CDR2 YSLEER. TCRdb called the PCR reads again in MiXCR, with one record for every CDR3 protein. Among roughly 320,000 distinct CDR3 sequences listed, roughly 24% were seen once. Study-wide results and limits: Underestimated sizes of highly expanded clones could result from identical TCR molecules that share a barcode. Reports indicate spiked Jurkat TCR RNA from one cell could be found among approximately 1 million naive cells.

With respect to this clonotype: Its antigen remains unknown.

From roughly 20,000 to 1,000,000 sorted cells, naive CD8 libraries were generated with 10%, 30% or 50% RNA. Sequenced material: naive CD8+ T cells from blood, with Jurkat cell RNA spiked in. The subset: FACS-sorted CD8+CD4-CCR7+CD45RA+ naive T cells. The TCR originated in a human donor in good health. Some libraries in this study had Jurkat cell RNA spiked in. This chain uses TRBV4-3 with TRBJ2-3; 12 bases agree with TRBD2. CDR3 bases: TGCGCCAGCAGCCAAGATTTACTAGCGGGGGGAGGAGATACGCAGTATTTT. As protein: CASSQDLLAGGGDTQYF.